A selection of T cell receptor beta chains follows, all from one sample in a study of T cells in Graves' hyperthyroidism and ophthalmopathy. Using its own MiXCR run on the multiplex PCR reads, TCRdb lists one record per CDR3 protein. The sample consists of 550,000 to 700,000 distinct CDR3 sequences, 40% to 55% of them appearing once. The sample consisted of peripheral blood or thyroid tissue (not recorded which). These receptors originate from an adult woman with Graves' disease, either hyperthyroidism or ophthalmopathy (not recorded which). Both conserved end residues are part of each CDR3. The order of the fields is V gene, D gene, clone size, J gene, CDR3 protein, CDR3 DNA. The D gene is left open where the match is weak. Clone sizes are given selectively: once, few, many, or a class where the clone is expanded.

V gene: TRBV10-3
D gene: NA
clone size: NA
J gene: TRBJ2-5
CDR3 protein: CAISETTETQYF
CDR3 DNA: TGTGCCATCAGTGAGACTACAGAGACTCAGTACTTC

V gene: TRBV10-3
D gene: NA
clone size: NA
J gene: TRBJ2-7
CDR3 protein: CAAGEQYF
CDR3 DNA: TGTGCGGCGGGGGAGCAGTACTTC

V gene: TRBV20-1
D gene: NA
clone size: many
J gene: TRBJ1-1
CDR3 protein: CSANDHPRTEAFF
CDR3 DNA: TGCAGTGCCAATGATCACCCCAGGACTGAAGCTTTCTTT

V gene: TRBV10-3
D gene: NA
clone size: NA
J gene: TRBJ2-2
CDR3 protein: CASAAGHRNTGELFF
CDR3 DNA: TGTGCCAGCGCCGCGGGACATAGGAACACCGGGGAGCTGTTTTTT

V gene: TRBV15
D gene: NA
clone size: few
J gene: TRBJ2-6
CDR3 protein: CATSTQTF
CDR3 DNA: TGTGCCACCAGCACCCAGACTTTC

V gene: TRBV7-6
D gene: NA
clone size: NA
J gene: TRBJ2-7
CDR3 protein: CASGPTGEGYEQYF
CDR3 DNA: TGTGCCAGCGGCCCAACAGGGGAGGGCTACGAGCAGTACTTC

V gene: TRBV7-2
D gene: TRBD1
clone size: many
J gene: TRBJ2-5
CDR3 protein: CASLRQGWETQYF
CDR3 DNA: TGTGCCAGCCTTAGACAGGGGTGGGAGACCCAGTACTTC

V gene: TRBV9
D gene: NA
clone size: NA
J gene: TRBJ2-6
CDR3 protein: CASSGPRGRANVLTF
CDR3 DNA: TGTGCCAGCAGCGGGCCAAGGGGCAGGGCGAACGTCCTGACTTTC

V gene: TRBV29-1
D gene: NA
clone size: few
J gene: TRBJ1-2
CDR3 protein: CSVEADYGYTF
CDR3 DNA: TGCAGCGTTGAGGCAGACTATGGCTACACCTTC

V gene: TRBV25-1
D gene: NA
clone size: many
J gene: TRBJ1-2
CDR3 protein: CASSDGTAGFYTF
CDR3 DNA: TGTGCCAGCAGTGATGGGACCGCCGGGTTCTACACCTTC

V gene: TRBV12-3/TRBV12-4
D gene: NA
clone size: NA
J gene: TRBJ2-7
CDR3 protein: CASSPGLGGRAYEQYF
CDR3 DNA: TGTGCCAGCAGCCCAGGTTTAGGGGGACGCGCCTACGAGCAGTACTTC

V gene: TRBV12-3/TRBV12-4
D gene: TRBD1
clone size: many
J gene: TRBJ1-6
CDR3 protein: CASSLEGTVSPLHF
CDR3 DNA: TGTGCCAGCAGTTTAGAGGGGACAGTTTCACCCCTCCACTTT

V gene: TRBV2
D gene: NA
clone size: NA
J gene: TRBJ1-2
CDR3 protein: CASNKDGGGYGYTF
CDR3 DNA: TGTGCCAGCAATAAAGATGGGGGCGGCTATGGCTACACCTTC

V gene: TRBV19
D gene: NA
clone size: NA
J gene: TRBJ2-6
CDR3 protein: CASTSFTTGANVLTF
CDR3 DNA: TGTGCCAGTACCTCGTTCACGACAGGGGCCAACGTCCTGACTTTC

V gene: TRBV5-6
D gene: NA
clone size: many
J gene: TRBJ1-1
CDR3 protein: CASSSQGIRTEAFF
CDR3 DNA: TGTGCCAGCAGCTCCCAGGGGATTCGGACTGAAGCTTTCTTT

V gene: TRBV6-1
D gene: TRBD2
clone size: NA
J gene: TRBJ2-7
CDR3 protein: CASSEETSGRTPYEQYF
CDR3 DNA: TGTGCCAGCAGCGAAGAGACTAGCGGGAGGACTCCCTACGAGCAGTACTTC

V gene: TRBV7-3
D gene: TRBD1
clone size: NA
J gene: TRBJ1-5
CDR3 protein: CASSLDDDRGTDQPQHF
CDR3 DNA: TGTGCCAGCAGCTTAGATGACGACAGGGGAACGGATCAGCCCCAGCATTTT